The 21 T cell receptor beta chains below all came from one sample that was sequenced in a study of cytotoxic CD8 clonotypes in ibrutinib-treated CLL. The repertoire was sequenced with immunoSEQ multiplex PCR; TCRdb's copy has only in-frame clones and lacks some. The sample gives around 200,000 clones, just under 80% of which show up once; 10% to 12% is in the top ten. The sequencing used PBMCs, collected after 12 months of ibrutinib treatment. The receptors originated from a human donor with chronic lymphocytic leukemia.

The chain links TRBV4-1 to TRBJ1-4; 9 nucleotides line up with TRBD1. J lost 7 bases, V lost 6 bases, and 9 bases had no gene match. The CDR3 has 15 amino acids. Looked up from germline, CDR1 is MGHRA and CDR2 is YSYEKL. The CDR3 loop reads CASRYTGGKGEKLFF. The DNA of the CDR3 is TGCGCCAGCAGGTACACAGGGGGCAAGGGTGAAAAACTGTTTTTT.

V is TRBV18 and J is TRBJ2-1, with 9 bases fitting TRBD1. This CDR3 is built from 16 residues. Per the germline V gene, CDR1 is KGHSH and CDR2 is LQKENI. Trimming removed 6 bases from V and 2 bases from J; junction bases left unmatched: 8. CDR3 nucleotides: TGTGCCAGCTCCCAAACGCGGACAGGGGCCTACAATGAGCAGTTCTTC. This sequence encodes CASSQTRTGAYNEQFF.

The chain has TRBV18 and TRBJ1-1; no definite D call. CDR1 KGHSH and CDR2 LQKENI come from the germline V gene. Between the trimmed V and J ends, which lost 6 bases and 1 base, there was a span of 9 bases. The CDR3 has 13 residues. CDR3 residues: CASSHGKNTEAFF. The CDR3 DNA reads TGTGCCAGCTCTCACGGGAAGAACACTGAAGCTTTCTTT.

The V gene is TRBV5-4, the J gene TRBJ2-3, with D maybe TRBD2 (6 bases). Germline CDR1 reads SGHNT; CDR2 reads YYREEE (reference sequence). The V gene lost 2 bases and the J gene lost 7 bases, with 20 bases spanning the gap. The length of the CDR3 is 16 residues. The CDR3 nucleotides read TGTGCCAGCAGCTTAGGCGGGACCCTTAATGGAAATACGCAGTATTTT. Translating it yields CASSLGGTLNGNTQYF.

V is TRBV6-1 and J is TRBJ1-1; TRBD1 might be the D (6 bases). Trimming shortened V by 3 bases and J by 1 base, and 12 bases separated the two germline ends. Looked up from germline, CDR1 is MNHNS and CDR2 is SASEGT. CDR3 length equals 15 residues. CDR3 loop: CASSDTGTPNTEAFF. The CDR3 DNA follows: TGTGCCAGCAGTGATACAGGGACACCGAACACTGAAGCTTTCTTT.

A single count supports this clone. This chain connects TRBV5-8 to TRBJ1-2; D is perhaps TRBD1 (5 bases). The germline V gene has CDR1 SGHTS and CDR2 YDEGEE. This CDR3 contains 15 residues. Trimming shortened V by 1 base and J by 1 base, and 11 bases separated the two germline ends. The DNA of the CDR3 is TGTGCCAGCAGCTTGCTGGCAGGGCTTAACTATGGCTACACCTTC. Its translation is CASSLLAGLNYGYTF.

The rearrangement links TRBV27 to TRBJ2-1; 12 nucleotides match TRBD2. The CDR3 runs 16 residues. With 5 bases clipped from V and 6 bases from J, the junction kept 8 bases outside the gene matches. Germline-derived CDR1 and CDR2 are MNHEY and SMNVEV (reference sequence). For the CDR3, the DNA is TGTGCCAGCAGTGGACCGGGACTAGCGGGCCCCAATGAGCAGTTCTTC. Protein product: CASSGPGLAGPNEQFF.

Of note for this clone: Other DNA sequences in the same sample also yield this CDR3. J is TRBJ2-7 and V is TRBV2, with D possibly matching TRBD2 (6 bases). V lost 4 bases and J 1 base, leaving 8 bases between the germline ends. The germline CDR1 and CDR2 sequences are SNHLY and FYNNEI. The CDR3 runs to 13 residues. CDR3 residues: CASSGGASYEQYF. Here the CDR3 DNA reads TGTGCCAGCAGTGGCGGGGCTTCCTACGAGCAGTACTTC.

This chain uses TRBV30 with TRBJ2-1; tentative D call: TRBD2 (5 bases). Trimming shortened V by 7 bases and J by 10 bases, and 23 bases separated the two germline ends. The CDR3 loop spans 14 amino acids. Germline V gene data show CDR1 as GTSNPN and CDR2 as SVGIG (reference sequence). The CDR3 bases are TGTGCCTCCCTTCACGCGGCCGGGATTGGCGAGCAGTTCTTC. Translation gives CASLHAAGIGEQFF.

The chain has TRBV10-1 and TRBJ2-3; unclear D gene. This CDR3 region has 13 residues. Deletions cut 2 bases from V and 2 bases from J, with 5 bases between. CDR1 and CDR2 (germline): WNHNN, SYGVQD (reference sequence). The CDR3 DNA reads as TGCGCCAGCAGTGAGGCAGACACAGATACGCAGTATTTT. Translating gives CASSEADTDTQYF.

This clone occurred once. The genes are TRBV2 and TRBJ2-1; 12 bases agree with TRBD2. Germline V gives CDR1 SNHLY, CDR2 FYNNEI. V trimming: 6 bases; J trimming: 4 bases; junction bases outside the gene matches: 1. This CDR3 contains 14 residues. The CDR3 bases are TGTGCCAGCAGAGGGACTAGCGGGTACAATGAGCAGTTCTTC. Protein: CASRGTSGYNEQFF.

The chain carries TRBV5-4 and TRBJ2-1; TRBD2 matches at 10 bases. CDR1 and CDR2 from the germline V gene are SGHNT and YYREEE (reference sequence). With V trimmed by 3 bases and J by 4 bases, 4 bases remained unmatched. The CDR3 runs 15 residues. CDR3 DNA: TGTGCCAGCAGCTCGGGACTAGCGAGTTACAATGAGCAGTTCTTC. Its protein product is CASSSGLASYNEQFF.

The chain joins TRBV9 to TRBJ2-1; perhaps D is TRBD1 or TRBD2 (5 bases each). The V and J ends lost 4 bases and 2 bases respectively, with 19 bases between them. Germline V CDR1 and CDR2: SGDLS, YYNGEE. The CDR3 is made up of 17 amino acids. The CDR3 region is CASSSKLGLAAYNEQFF. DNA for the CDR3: TGTGCCAGCAGCTCAAAGCTGGGGCTAGCAGCCTACAATGAGCAGTTCTTC.

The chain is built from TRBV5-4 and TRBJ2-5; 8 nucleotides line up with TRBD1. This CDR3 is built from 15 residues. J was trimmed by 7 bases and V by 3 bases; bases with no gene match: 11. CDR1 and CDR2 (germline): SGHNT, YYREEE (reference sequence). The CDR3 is CASSYRTGRTGTQYF. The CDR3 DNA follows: TGTGCCAGCAGCTATCGGACAGGGAGGACGGGGACCCAGTACTTC.

The CDR3 reads CASSRYLLTDQPQHF. In nucleotides, the CDR3 is TGCGCCAGCAGCCGATACCTCCTGACGGATCAGCCCCAGCATTTT. V is TRBV4-1 and J is TRBJ1-5; D is unclear. The V and J ends lost 4 bases and 5 bases respectively, with 15 bases between them. CDR1 and CDR2 (germline): MGHRA, YSYEKL. CDR3 length: 15 residues.

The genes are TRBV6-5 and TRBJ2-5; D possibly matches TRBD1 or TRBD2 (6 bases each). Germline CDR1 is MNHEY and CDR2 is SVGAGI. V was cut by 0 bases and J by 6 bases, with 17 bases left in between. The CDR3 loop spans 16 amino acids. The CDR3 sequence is CASSYSIPGAGKTQYF. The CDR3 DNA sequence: TGTGCCAGCAGTTACTCGATCCCGGGGGCAGGGAAGACCCAGTACTTC.

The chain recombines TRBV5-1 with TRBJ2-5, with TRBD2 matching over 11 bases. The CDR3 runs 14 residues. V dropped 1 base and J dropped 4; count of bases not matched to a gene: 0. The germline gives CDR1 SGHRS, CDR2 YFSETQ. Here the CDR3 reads CASSLTSGRETQYF. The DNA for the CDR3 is TGCGCCAGCAGCTTGACTAGCGGGAGAGAGACCCAGTACTTC.

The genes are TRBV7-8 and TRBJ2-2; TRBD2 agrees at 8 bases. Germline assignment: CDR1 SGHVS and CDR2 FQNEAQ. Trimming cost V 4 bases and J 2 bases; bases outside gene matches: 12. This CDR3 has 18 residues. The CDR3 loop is CASSSPGGGRPNTGELFF. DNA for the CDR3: TGTGCCAGCAGCTCCCCCGGGGGCGGGAGGCCAAACACCGGGGAGCTGTTTTTT.

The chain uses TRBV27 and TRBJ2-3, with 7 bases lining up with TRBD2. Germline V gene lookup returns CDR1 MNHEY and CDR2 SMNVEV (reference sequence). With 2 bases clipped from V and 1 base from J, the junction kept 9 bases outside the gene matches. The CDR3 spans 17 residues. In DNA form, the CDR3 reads TGTGCCAGCAGTTTAGAAGGGCGGGAGAGGGGCACAGATACGCAGTATTTT. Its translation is CASSLEGRERGTDTQYF.

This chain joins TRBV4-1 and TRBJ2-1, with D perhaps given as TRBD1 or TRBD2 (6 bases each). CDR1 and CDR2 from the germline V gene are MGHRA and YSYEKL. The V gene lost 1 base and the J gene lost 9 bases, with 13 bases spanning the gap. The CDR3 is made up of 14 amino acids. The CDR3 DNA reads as TGCGCCAGCAGCCAAGTTTCGGGGGCGGGTGAGCAGTTCTTC. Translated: CASSQVSGAGEQFF.

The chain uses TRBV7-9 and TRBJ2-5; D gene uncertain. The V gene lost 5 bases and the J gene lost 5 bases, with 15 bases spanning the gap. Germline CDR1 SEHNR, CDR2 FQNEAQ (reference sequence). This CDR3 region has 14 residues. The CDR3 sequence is CASSPARVRETQYF. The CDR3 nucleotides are TGTGCCAGCAGCCCCGCCCGGGTAAGGGAGACCCAGTACTTC.